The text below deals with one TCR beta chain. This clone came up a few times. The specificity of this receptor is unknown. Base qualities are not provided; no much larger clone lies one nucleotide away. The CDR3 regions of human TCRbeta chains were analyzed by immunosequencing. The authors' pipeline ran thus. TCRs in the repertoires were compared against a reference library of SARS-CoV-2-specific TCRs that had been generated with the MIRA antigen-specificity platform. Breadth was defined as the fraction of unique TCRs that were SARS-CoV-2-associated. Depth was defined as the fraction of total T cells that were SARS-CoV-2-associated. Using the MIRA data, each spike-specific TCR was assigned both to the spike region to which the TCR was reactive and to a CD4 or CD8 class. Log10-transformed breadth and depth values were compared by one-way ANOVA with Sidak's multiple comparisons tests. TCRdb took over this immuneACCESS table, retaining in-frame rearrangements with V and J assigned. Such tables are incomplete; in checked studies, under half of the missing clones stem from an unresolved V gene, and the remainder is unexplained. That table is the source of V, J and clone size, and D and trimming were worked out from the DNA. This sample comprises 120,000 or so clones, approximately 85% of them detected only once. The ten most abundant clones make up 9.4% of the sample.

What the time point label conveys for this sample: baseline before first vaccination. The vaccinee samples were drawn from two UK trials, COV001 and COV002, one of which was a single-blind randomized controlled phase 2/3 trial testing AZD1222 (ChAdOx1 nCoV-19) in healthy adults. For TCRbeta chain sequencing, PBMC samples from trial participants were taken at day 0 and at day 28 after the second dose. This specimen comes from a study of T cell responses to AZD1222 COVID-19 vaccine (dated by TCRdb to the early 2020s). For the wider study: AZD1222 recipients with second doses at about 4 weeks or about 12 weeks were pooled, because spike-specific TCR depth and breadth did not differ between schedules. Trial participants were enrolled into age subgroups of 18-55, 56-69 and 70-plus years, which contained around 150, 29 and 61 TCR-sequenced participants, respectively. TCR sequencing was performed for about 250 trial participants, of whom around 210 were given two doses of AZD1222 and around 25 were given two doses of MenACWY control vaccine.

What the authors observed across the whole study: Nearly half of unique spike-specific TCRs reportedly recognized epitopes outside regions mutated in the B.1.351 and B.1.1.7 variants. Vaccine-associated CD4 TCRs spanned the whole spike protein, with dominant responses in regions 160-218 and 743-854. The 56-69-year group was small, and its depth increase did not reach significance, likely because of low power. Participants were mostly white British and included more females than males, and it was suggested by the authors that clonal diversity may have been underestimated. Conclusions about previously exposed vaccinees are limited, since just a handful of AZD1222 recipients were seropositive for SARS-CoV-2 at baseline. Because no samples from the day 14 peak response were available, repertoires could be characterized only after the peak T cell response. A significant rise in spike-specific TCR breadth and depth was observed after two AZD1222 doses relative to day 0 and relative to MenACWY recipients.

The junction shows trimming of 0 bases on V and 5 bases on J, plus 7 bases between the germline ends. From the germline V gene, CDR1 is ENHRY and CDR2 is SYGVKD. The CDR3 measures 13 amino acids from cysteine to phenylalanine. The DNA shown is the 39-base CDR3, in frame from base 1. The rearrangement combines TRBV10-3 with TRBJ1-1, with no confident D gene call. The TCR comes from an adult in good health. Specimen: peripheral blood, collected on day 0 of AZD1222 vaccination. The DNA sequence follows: TGTGCCATCAGTGAGTCAGAAAGGACTGAAGCTTTCTTT. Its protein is CAISESERTEAFF.